What follows describes a single TCR beta chain. The data stem from a study of blood T cell repertoires in COVID-19. The method was immunoSEQ multiplex PCR; TCRdb's version includes in-frame clones alone and lacks a portion of them. The sample yields 60,000 or so clones, 60% to 85% seen once. Germline lookup yields CDR1 SGHVS and CDR2 FNYEAQ. Trimming cost V 5 bases and J 7 bases; bases outside gene matches: 8. This CDR3 comprises 15 residues. Material: peripheral blood. This chain uses TRBV7-6 with TRBJ1-6, with 7 bases fitting TRBD1. The TCR originated in a human donor in a cohort sampled during active COVID-19. The CDR3 nucleotides are TGTGCCAGCAGCCGCAGGGACAGACAAAATTCACCCCTCCACTTT. Translating gives CASSRRDRQNSPLHF. Filled out from reference TRBV7-6 and TRBJ1-6, the complete variable domain reads GAGVSQSPRYKVTKRGQDVALRCDPISGHVSLYWYRQALGQGPEFLTYFNYEAQQDKSGLPNDRFSAERPEGSISTLTIQRTEQRDSAMYRCASSRRDRQNSPLHFGNGTRLTVT.